Sequencing of this TCR beta chain was carried out in a study of response to subunit inactivated influenza vaccine. Germline V gene data show CDR1 as SGHRS and CDR2 as YFSETQ. This CDR3 contains 14 residues. Trimming shortened V by 0 bases and J by 1 base, and 8 bases separated the two germline ends. This clonotype was counted ten times or more. A single record per CDR3 protein comes from TCRdb applying MiXCR to the RT-PCR reads. Altogether about 520,000 distinct CDR3 sequences are present, around 7.9% being singletons, with the ten largest covering around 12%. The starting material was PBMCs from blood, obtained roughly 24 months after vaccination. This TCR was sampled from a man between 45 and 75 years old who received an inactivated influenza vaccine. The chain recombines TRBV5-1 with TRBJ2-7; no reliable D call. CDR3 sequence reads: CASSLDARSYEQYF. Written as DNA, the CDR3 is TGCGCCAGCAGCTTGGACGCACGGTCCTACGAGCAGTACTTC.